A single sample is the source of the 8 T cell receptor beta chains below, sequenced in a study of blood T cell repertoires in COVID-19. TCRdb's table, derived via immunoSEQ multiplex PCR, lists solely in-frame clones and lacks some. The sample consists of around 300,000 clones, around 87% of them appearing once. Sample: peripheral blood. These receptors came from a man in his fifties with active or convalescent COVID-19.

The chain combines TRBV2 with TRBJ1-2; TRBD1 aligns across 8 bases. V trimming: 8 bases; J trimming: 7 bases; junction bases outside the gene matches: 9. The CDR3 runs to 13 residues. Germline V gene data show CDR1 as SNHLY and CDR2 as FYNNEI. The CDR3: CASVNRGESGYTF. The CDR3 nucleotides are TGTGCCAGCGTAAACAGGGGGGAGAGTGGCTACACCTTC.

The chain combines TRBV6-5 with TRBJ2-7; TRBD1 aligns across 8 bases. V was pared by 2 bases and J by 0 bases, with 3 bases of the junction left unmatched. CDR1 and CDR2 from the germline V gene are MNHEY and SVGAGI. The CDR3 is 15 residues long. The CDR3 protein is CASSYGTGFSYEQYF. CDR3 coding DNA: TGTGCCAGCAGTTACGGGACAGGATTCTCCTACGAGCAGTACTTC.

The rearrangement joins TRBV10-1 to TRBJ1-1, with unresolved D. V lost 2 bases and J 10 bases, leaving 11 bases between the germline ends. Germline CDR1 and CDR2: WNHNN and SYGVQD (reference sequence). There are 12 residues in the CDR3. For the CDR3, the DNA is TGCGCCAGCAGTGAGGGCATCCTCCCAGCTTTCTTT. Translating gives CASSEGILPAFF.

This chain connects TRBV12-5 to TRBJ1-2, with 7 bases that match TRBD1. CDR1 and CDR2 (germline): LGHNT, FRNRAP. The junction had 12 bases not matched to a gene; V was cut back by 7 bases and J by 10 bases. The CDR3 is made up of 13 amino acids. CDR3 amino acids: CASALGEDRFYTF. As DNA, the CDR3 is TGTGCTAGTGCCTTGGGGGAGGACAGGTTCTACACCTTC. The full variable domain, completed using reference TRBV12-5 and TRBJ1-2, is DARVTQTPRHKVTEMGQEVTMRCQPILGHNTVFWYRQTMMQGLELLAYFRNRAPLDDSGMPKDRFSAEMPDATLATLKIQPSEPRDSAVYFCASALGEDRFYTFGSGTRLTVV.

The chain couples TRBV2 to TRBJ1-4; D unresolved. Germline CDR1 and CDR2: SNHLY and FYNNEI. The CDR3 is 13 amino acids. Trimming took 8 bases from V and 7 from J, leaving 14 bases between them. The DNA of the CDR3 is TGTGCCAGCCAGTCGAACCGGGGTGAAAAACTGTTTTTT. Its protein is CASQSNRGEKLFF.

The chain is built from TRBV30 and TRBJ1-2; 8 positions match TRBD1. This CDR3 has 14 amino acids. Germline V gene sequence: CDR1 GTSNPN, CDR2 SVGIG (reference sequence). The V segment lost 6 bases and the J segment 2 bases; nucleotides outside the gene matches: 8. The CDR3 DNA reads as TGTGCCTGTTCGGGCAGGGGGCAGAACTATGGCTACACCTTC. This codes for CACSGRGQNYGYTF. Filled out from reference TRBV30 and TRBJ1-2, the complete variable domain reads SQTIHQWPATLVQPVGSPLSLECTVEGTSNPNLYWYRQAAGRGLQLLFYSVGIGQISSEVPQNLSASRPQDRQFILSSKKLLLSDSGFYLCACSGRGQNYGYTFGSGTRLTVV.

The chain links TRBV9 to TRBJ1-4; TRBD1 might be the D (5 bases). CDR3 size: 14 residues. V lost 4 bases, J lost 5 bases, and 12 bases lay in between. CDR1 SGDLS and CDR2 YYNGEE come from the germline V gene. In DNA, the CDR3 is TGTGCCAGCAGCAAGACAGAACGGAATGAAAAACTGTTTTTT. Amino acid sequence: CASSKTERNEKLFF.

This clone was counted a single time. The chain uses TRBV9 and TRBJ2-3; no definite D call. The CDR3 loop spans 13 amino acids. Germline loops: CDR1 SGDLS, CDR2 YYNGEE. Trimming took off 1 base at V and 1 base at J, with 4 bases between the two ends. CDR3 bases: TGTGCCAGCAGCGTACGGGGCACAGATACGCAGTATTTT. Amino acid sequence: CASSVRGTDTQYF.